What follows are 29 T cell receptor beta chains derived from one specimen sequenced in a study of cytomegalovirus exposure and HLA in healthy donors. PCR amplification relied on 60 Vbeta primers (plus 13 Jbeta primers). Assay: immunoSEQ multiplex PCR; the TCRdb copy retains only in-frame clones and omits some. Altogether a few hundred thousand clones are present, almost 85% being singletons, with the ten largest covering 0.58%. Sequencing used PBMCs. These receptors all come from a woman aged 40 to 50 in good health and CMV-seronegative.

In the case of this clone: In the same sample, other DNA sequences code for this CDR3. V and J are TRBV9 and TRBJ1-1; TRBD1 might be the D (5 bases). Germline V gene data show CDR1 as SGDLS and CDR2 as YYNGEE. V was shortened by 0 bases and J by 5 bases, with 14 bases between the two germline ends. The CDR3 length is 15 residues. The CDR3 is CASSVEGRVGTEAFF. CDR3 nucleotides: TGTGCCAGCAGCGTAGAAGGCAGGGTGGGGACTGAAGCTTTCTTT.

The chain combines TRBV11-3 with TRBJ2-5, with TRBD1 matching over 12 bases. The germline gives CDR1 SGHNT, CDR2 YENEEA. The CDR3 sequence is 15 residues long. Trimming at V came to 4 bases and at J to 5 bases, leaving 5 bases not matched to a gene. The CDR3 DNA sequence: TGTGCCAGCAGCTGGGGGGGACAGGGGGCTGAGACCCAGTACTTC. It encodes CASSWGGQGAETQYF.

V and J are TRBV2 and TRBJ1-6, with 7 bases identical to TRBD1. After removal of 7 bases from V and 10 bases from J, the junction contained 10 bases not matched to a gene. The CDR3 sequence is 14 residues long. Germline V gives CDR1 SNHLY, CDR2 FYNNEI. The CDR3 spells CASTSRQGNSPLHF. The CDR3 DNA sequence: TGTGCCAGCACCAGTAGACAGGGTAACTCACCCCTCCACTTT.

V usage is TRBV5-4 and J usage is TRBJ2-2; 7 nucleotides align to TRBD1. CDR1 SGHNT and CDR2 YYREEE come from the germline V gene (reference sequence). V dropped 5 bases and J dropped 1; count of bases not matched to a gene: 5. The CDR3 runs to 15 residues. The CDR3 is CASRPGQLNTGELFF. CDR3 bases: TGTGCCAGCAGACCGGGACAGTTGAACACCGGGGAGCTGTTTTTT.

V is TRBV7-6 and J is TRBJ2-7; 7 positions match TRBD2. Germline V gives CDR1 SGHVS, CDR2 FNYEAQ. Germline trimming cut 5 bases from V and 2 bases from J; bases unmatched to any gene: 15. The CDR3 runs 17 residues. The CDR3 DNA is TGTGCCAGCAGCCCCACCTGGGAGGGGCGAGGTACCTACGAGCAGTACTTC. Encoded protein: CASSPTWEGRGTYEQYF.

In this sample, this clone turned up once. The chain couples TRBV4-3 to TRBJ2-1, with 11 nucleotides matching TRBD2. Germline V gene lookup returns CDR1 LGHNA and CDR2 YSLEER. CDR3 length: 14 amino acids. The junction had 6 bases not matched to a gene; V was cut back by 8 bases and J by 6 bases. Written as DNA, the CDR3 is TGCGCCAGCGCCGAGGGACTAGCGGTCAATGAGCAGTTCTTC. Protein product: CASAEGLAVNEQFF.

The rearrangement uses TRBV7-3 and TRBJ2-5, with a possible D match to TRBD1 (7 bases). CDR1 is SGHTA, CDR2 FQGTGA, per germline. V dropped 0 bases and J dropped 3 bases, with 17 bases sitting between them. The CDR3 covers 17 residues. The CDR3 DNA follows: TGTGCCAGCAGCTTAACGGGGGCAGGGGGGAATAAAGAGACCCAGTACTTC. Amino acid sequence: CASSLTGAGGNKETQYF.

The chain joins TRBV2 to TRBJ1-2, with 8 nucleotides matching TRBD1. The CDR3 runs 14 residues. Germline CDR1 and CDR2: SNHLY and FYNNEI. V was clipped by 2 bases and J by 7 bases; unmatched bases: 6. In DNA, the CDR3 is TGTGCCAGCAGTGAAATCAGGGGGCAGGGTGGCTACACCTTC. This encodes CASSEIRGQGGYTF. Full variable domain (missing parts from reference TRBV2 and TRBJ1-2): EPEVTQTPSHQVTQMGQEVILRCVPISNHLYFYWYRQILGQKVEFLVSFYNNEISEKSEIFDDQFSVERPDGSNFTLKIRSTKLEDSAMYFCASSEIRGQGGYTFGSGTRLTVV.

J is TRBJ2-7 and V is TRBV11-3; 12 bases match TRBD1. The ends lost 4 bases at V and 4 bases at J; junction bases unmatched: 5. From germline, CDR1 is SGHNT and CDR2 YENEEA. The CDR3 spans 15 residues. This CDR3 reads CASSYGTGGNYEQYF. In DNA form, the CDR3 reads TGTGCCAGCAGCTACGGGACAGGGGGCAATTACGAGCAGTACTTC. The variable domain in full, with the rest retrieved from reference TRBV11-3 and TRBJ2-7, is EAGVVQSPRYKIIEKKQPVAFWCNPISGHNTLYWYLQNLGQGPELLIRYENEEAVDDSQLPKDRFSAERLKGVDSTLKIQPAELGDSAVYLCASSYGTGGNYEQYFGPGTRLTVT.

The V gene is TRBV2, the J gene TRBJ1-5, with D unresolved. The CDR3 runs to 13 residues. V lost 5 bases and J 2 bases, leaving 7 bases between the germline ends. Looked up from germline, CDR1 is SNHLY and CDR2 is FYNNEI. CDR3: CASSPRGNQPQHF. The CDR3 DNA is TGTGCCAGCAGTCCGAGGGGCAATCAGCCCCAGCATTTT.

The chain combines TRBV19 with TRBJ2-2; the D gene is possibly TRBD1 (6 bases). The CDR3 runs to 18 residues. V was shortened by 4 bases and J by 0 bases, with 18 bases between the two germline ends. Germline V gene data show CDR1 as LNHDA and CDR2 as SQIVND (reference sequence). The CDR3 sequence is CASSTMILDRSNTGELFF. The CDR3 coding sequence is TGTGCCAGTAGTACGATGATTCTTGACAGGTCGAACACCGGGGAGCTGTTTTTT.

CDR3 loop: CASSNRGEQFF. CDR3 coding DNA: TGTGCCAGCAGCAACCGGGGGGAGCAGTTCTTC. V is TRBV6-6 and J is TRBJ2-1; tentative D call: TRBD2 (6 bases). CDR3 length: 11 amino acids. Germline V CDR1 and CDR2: MNHNY, SVGAGI (reference sequence). V lost 6 bases to trimming and J lost 10 bases, with 10 bases between them.

V is TRBV28 and J is TRBJ1-1, with 9 bases fitting TRBD1. The junction had 8 bases not matched to a gene; V was cut back by 6 bases and J by 6 bases. CDR3 length: 14 amino acids. The germline V gene encodes CDR1 MDHEN and CDR2 SYDVKM. The CDR3 loop is CASSPPGTGPEAFF. CDR3 in DNA: TGTGCCAGCAGCCCCCCTGGGACAGGGCCTGAAGCTTTCTTT.

The chain employs TRBV7-9 and TRBJ2-3; weak D call: TRBD2 (7 bases). CDR1 is SEHNR and CDR2 is FQNEAQ in the germline V gene (reference sequence). The germline V and J ends were trimmed by 5 bases and 6 bases, with 12 bases remaining between them. The CDR3 covers 13 residues. CDR3 DNA sequence: TGTGCCAGCAGCGGGGGGGGCCTGGATACGCAGTATTTT. Its protein product is CASSGGGLDTQYF.

In this sample, this clone turned up a few times. The V call is TRBV10-3, the J call TRBJ2-7; D gene unclear. Germline V lookup: CDR1 ENHRY, CDR2 SYGVKD. The ends were cut back, 3 bases at V and 7 bases at J, with 10 bases in the middle. This CDR3 is 12 amino acids long. Here the CDR3 DNA reads TGTGCCATCAGTGACCTCGTCGGGGAGCAGTACTTC. Amino acids: CAISDLVGEQYF.

The genes are TRBV7-3 and TRBJ1-1, with TRBD1 as a possible D gene (5 bases). There are 13 residues in the CDR3. V gave up 4 bases and J gave up 4 bases, with 10 bases separating them. Germline CDR1 is SGHTA and CDR2 is FQGTGA. For the CDR3, the DNA is TGTGCCAGCAGCTCGACAGCGCCCACTGAAGCTTTCTTT. Translating it yields CASSSTAPTEAFF. Variable domain in full (rest from reference TRBV7-3 and TRBJ1-1): GAGVSQTPSNKVTEKGKYVELRCDPISGHTALYWYRQSLGQGPEFLIYFQGTGAADDSGLPNDRFFAVRPEGSVSTLKIQRTERGDSAVYLCASSSTAPTEAFFGQGTRLTVV.

This chain links TRBV19 with TRBJ1-1; TRBD1 matches 8 bases. V was pared by 0 bases and J by 8 bases, with 5 bases of the junction left unmatched. Germline-derived CDR1 and CDR2 are LNHDA and SQIVND (reference sequence). The CDR3 is made up of 14 amino acids. The CDR3 DNA sequence: TGTGCCAGTAGTATAGATCTTCGGGACAGGGAAGCTTTCTTT. Encoded protein: CASSIDLRDREAFF.

This clone was seen only a few times. The chain is built from TRBV5-6 and TRBJ2-7; 9 positions agree with TRBD1. From germline, CDR1 is SGHDT and CDR2 YYEEEE. This CDR3 has 14 residues. V was clipped by 0 bases and J by 5 bases; unmatched bases: 3. The CDR3 region is CASSLGGQGHEQYF. In DNA form, the CDR3 reads TGTGCCAGCAGCTTGGGGGGACAGGGTCACGAGCAGTACTTC.

This chain links TRBV19 with TRBJ2-5, with a weak D call TRBD1 (5 bases). The CDR3 covers 14 residues. V was shortened by 6 bases and J by 3 bases, with 14 bases between the two germline ends. CDR1 and CDR2 (germline): LNHDA, SQIVND (reference sequence). DNA of the CDR3: TGTGCCAGTAGGAAGCAGGGCGGTGAAGAGACCCAGTACTTC. It specifies CASRKQGGEETQYF.

This clone was found a few times. The gene calls are TRBV27 and TRBJ1-1; D might be TRBD1 (6 bases). Germline V gene lookup returns CDR1 MNHEY and CDR2 SMNVEV (reference sequence). This CDR3 comprises 16 residues. Trimming removed 2 bases at V and 3 bases at J, with 16 bases between. DNA of the CDR3: TGTGCCAGCAGTTTAAGGGGGACCGGGGTGTACACTGAAGCTTTCTTT. It codes for CASSLRGTGVYTEAFF.

The CDR3 region is CASSFWGGTGRTDTQYF. For the CDR3, the DNA is TGTGCCAGCAGCTTTTGGGGGGGGACAGGGCGGACAGATACGCAGTATTTT. V and J are TRBV7-3 and TRBJ2-3; 9 bases fit TRBD1. In germline, CDR1 is SGHTA, CDR2 FQGTGA. The CDR3 sequence is 17 residues long. V was clipped by 3 bases and J by 3 bases; unmatched bases: 10. Full variable domain (remainder filled in from reference TRBV7-3 and TRBJ2-3): GAGVSQTPSNKVTEKGKYVELRCDPISGHTALYWYRQSLGQGPEFLIYFQGTGAADDSGLPNDRFFAVRPEGSVSTLKIQRTERGDSAVYLCASSFWGGTGRTDTQYFGPGTRLTVL.

V and J are TRBV27 and TRBJ2-3, with 13 bases that match TRBD2. The CDR3 consists of 15 residues. Germline trimming cut 6 bases from V and 2 bases from J; bases unmatched to any gene: 2. The germline CDR1 and CDR2 sequences are MNHEY and SMNVEV (reference sequence). CDR3 in amino acids: CASRGLAGHTDTQYF. CDR3 DNA: TGTGCCAGCAGGGGACTAGCGGGGCACACAGATACGCAGTATTTT.

The chain joins TRBV11-2 to TRBJ1-4, with 7 bases identical to TRBD1. The germline V gene has CDR1 SGHAT and CDR2 FQNNGV. This CDR3 has 15 residues. V lost 4 bases and J lost 0; bases outside the gene matches: 2. The CDR3 is CASSSGTATNEKLFF. As DNA, the CDR3 is TGTGCCAGCAGCTCCGGGACAGCAACTAATGAAAAACTGTTTTTT. Full variable domain (rest looked up from reference TRBV11-2 and TRBJ1-4): EAGVAQSPRYKIIEKRQSVAFWCNPISGHATLYWYQQILGQGPKLLIQFQNNGVVDDSQLPKDRFSAERLKGVDSTLKIQPAKLEDSAVYLCASSSGTATNEKLFFGSGTQLSVL.

This rearrangement joins TRBV5-1 to TRBJ2-7; 9 nucleotides line up with TRBD1. Germline assignment: CDR1 SGHRS and CDR2 YFSETQ. This CDR3 has 15 residues. Trimming at V came to 0 bases and at J to 6 bases, leaving 7 bases not matched to a gene. CDR3 DNA: TGCGCCAGCAGCTTGGCCGGGACAGGGCGGCGCGAGCAGTACTTC. Amino acid sequence: CASSLAGTGRREQYF.

The chain joins TRBV29-1 to TRBJ2-1, with 8 bases aligning to TRBD2. Germline trimming cut 2 bases from V and 3 bases from J; bases unmatched to any gene: 9. CDR1 is SQVTM, CDR2 ANQGSEA, per germline. This CDR3 spans 16 amino acids. DNA for the CDR3: TGCAGCGTTGAATCGGTGGCGGGGGGATTCTACAATGAGCAGTTCTTC. This codes for CSVESVAGGFYNEQFF.

This rearrangement joins TRBV7-6 to TRBJ1-5, with 8 bases fitting TRBD1. J was trimmed by 0 bases and V by 5 bases; bases with no gene match: 3. The CDR3 has 15 residues. Germline V gives CDR1 SGHVS, CDR2 FNYEAQ. The CDR3 bases are TGTGCCAGCAGCCCAGGGACAGGTAGCAATCAGCCCCAGCATTTT. It specifies CASSPGTGSNQPQHF.

The chain carries TRBV5-1 and TRBJ1-1; D is possibly TRBD1 (5 bases). The CDR3 runs to 14 residues. The ends were cut back, 0 bases at V and 4 bases at J, with 10 bases in the middle. The germline CDR1 and CDR2 sequences are SGHRS and YFSETQ. The CDR3 coding sequence is TGCGCCAGCAGCTTGGGACAGTGGTCCACTGAAGCTTTCTTT. The encoded protein is CASSLGQWSTEAFF.

The chain uses TRBV5-1 and TRBJ1-2; D possibly corresponds to TRBD1 (5 bases). Per germline, CDR1 SGHRS and CDR2 YFSETQ. The length of the CDR3 is 15 residues. The germline V and J ends were trimmed by 0 bases and 3 bases, with 12 bases remaining between them. The CDR3 bases are TGCGCCAGCAGCTTGGGCGGGACCGAGCACTATGGCTACACCTTC. Its protein is CASSLGGTEHYGYTF. Based on the CDR3 plus reference TRBV5-1 and TRBJ1-2, the full variable domain is KAGVTQTPRYLIKTRGQQVTLSCSPISGHRSVSWYQQTPGQGLQFLFEYFSETQRNKGNFPGRFSGRQFSNSRSEMNVSTLELGDSALYLCASSLGGTEHYGYTFGSGTRLTVV.

The chain combines TRBV18 with TRBJ2-7; 8 bases map to TRBD1. CDR3 size: 15 residues. The V gene's germline CDR1 is KGHSH and CDR2 LQKENI. The V and J ends lost 2 bases and 6 bases, in that order; junction bases with no gene match: 9. The CDR3 region has the DNA TGTGCCAGCTCACCAGAATTCGGGACAGGAGGCGAGCAGTACTTC. Encoded protein: CASSPEFGTGGEQYF.